Below, one T cell receptor beta chain is given with its context. The treatment: randomized to nivolumab then ipilimumab (arm A) or the reverse (arm B). The protocol was immunoSEQ multiplex PCR, while the TCRdb copy is restricted to in-frame clones and leaves out a portion. This repertoire shows about 24,000 clones, more than 75% found once; its top ten account for approximately 10%. This record comes from a study of sequential checkpoint blockade in melanoma. CDR3 length: 14 residues. Germline V gives CDR1 SEHNR, CDR2 FQNEAQ (reference sequence). The V segment lost 5 bases and the J segment 8 bases; nucleotides outside the gene matches: 5.

Material: CD8+ T cells sorted from blood (inferred from file names), obtained from a patient given nivolumab and ipilimumab in sequence. V usage is TRBV7-9 and J usage is TRBJ1-4; 10 bases are a match to TRBD1. This clonotype originated in a human donor with melanoma. CDR3 coding DNA: TGTGCCAGCAGCCCGGGACAGGGGAACGAAAAACTGTTTTTT. It yields the protein CASSPGQGNEKLFF.